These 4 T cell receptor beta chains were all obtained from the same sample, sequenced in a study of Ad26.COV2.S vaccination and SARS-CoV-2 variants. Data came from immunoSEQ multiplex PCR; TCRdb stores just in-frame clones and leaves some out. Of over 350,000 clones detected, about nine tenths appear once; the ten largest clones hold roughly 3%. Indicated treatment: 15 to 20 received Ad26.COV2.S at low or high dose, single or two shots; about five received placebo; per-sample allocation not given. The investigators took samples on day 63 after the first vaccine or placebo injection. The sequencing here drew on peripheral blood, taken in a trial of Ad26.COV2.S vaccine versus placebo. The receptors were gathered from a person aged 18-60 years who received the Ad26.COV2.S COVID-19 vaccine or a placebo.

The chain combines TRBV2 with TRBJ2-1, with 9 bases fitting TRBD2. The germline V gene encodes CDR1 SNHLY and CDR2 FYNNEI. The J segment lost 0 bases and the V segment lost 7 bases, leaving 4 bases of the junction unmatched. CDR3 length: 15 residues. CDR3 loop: CASIRSGGSYNEQFF. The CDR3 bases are TGTGCCAGCATCCGTAGCGGGGGCTCCTACAATGAGCAGTTCTTC.

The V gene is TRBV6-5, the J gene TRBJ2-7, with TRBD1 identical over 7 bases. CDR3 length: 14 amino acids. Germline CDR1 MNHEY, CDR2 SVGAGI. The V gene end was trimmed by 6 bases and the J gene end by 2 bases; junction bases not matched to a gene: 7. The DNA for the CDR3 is TGTGCCAGCAGACGGGACAGCCAAACCTACGAGCAGTACTTC. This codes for CASRRDSQTYEQYF.

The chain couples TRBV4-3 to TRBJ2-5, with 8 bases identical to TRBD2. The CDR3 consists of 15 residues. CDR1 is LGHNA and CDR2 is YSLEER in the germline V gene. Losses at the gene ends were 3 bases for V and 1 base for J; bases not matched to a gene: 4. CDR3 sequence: CASSHSTSVQETQYF. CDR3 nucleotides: TGCGCCAGCAGCCACTCGACTAGCGTCCAAGAGACCCAGTACTTC.

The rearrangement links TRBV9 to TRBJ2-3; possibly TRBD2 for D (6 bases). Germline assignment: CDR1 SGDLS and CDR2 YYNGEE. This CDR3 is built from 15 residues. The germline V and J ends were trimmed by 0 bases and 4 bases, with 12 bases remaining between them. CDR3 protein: CASSVVPTGADTQYF. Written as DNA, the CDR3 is TGTGCCAGCAGCGTAGTCCCAACGGGGGCAGATACGCAGTATTTT.